Below, 19 T cell receptor beta chains from the same sample are listed, as sequenced in a study of T-cell memory formation after mild COVID-19. TCRdb redid the calling of the 5' RACE reads with MiXCR, one entry per CDR3 protein. This sample carries some 100,000 distinct CDR3 sequences, around 10% of them seen once, and the ten largest clones take roughly 40%. Sequenced input: PBMCs or a T cell subset sorted from them (not recorded which). The receptors shown here come from a man between 18 and 35 years old who had mild COVID-19 (a few samples of this study predate the infection). Cell type and time point are not known.

This clonotype was observed a few times. This sequence joins TRBV2 and TRBJ2-1; 8 positions match TRBD2. J lost 9 bases, V lost 7 bases, and 5 bases had no gene match. The CDR3 contains 12 residues. Germline assignment: CDR1 SNHLY and CDR2 FYNNEI. CDR3 coding DNA: TGTGCCAGCATCGGACTAGCACGTGAGCAGTTCTTC. Its protein product is CASIGLAREQFF.

The J gene is TRBJ2-7, the V gene TRBV6-6; D possibly corresponds to TRBD1 (6 bases). The CDR3 has 14 residues. Trimming stripped 6 bases from V and 1 base from J, with 13 bases between. Germline V gives CDR1 MNHNY, CDR2 SVGAGI (reference sequence). The CDR3 loop reads CASSQDRPSYEQYF. CDR3 DNA sequence: TGTGCCAGCAGCCAAGACAGGCCATCCTACGAGCAGTACTTC.

A few counts support this clonotype. The CDR3 DNA reads as TGTGCCAGCAGCCCCTACGGAAAGACCCAGTACTTC. This translates into CASSPYGKTQYF. The chain recombines TRBV4-2 with TRBJ2-5; no clear D. V dropped 4 bases and J dropped 6 bases, with 9 bases sitting between them. Germline V gives CDR1 LGHNA, CDR2 YNFKEQ. The CDR3 is made up of 12 amino acids.

The chain recombines TRBV9 with TRBJ1-5; D gene unclear. The germline CDR1 and CDR2 sequences are SGDLS and YYNGEE. Deletions cut 3 bases from V and 6 bases from J, with 13 bases between. The CDR3 has 14 residues. The CDR3 DNA sequence: TGTGCCAGCAGCGAATCAAGCCTTGGTCAGCCCCAGCATTTT. It specifies CASSESSLGQPQHF.

V usage is TRBV4-1 and J usage is TRBJ2-1, with 7 bases lining up with TRBD1. V was pared by 0 bases and J by 8 bases, with 7 bases of the junction left unmatched. CDR3 length: 15 residues. Germline CDR1 MGHRA, CDR2 YSYEKL. CDR3 sequence (DNA): TGCGCCAGCAGCCAAGAAAACCACAGGGGTGATGAGCAGTTCTTC. The encoded protein is CASSQENHRGDEQFF.

This rearrangement joins TRBV27 to TRBJ1-1; TRBD1 is a possible D gene (5 bases). Germline V gene sequence: CDR1 MNHEY, CDR2 SMNVEV (reference sequence). Trimming pared 1 base from V and 2 bases from J, leaving 8 bases between. This CDR3 comprises 14 residues. CDR3 sequence: CASSLFGGNTEAFF. The CDR3 DNA sequence: TGTGCCAGCAGTTTATTCGGGGGAAACACTGAAGCTTTCTTT.

The genes are TRBV15 and TRBJ2-3; 10 positions match TRBD2. From germline, CDR1 is LNHNV and CDR2 YYDKDF (reference sequence). Trimming removed 0 bases from V and 0 bases from J; junction bases left unmatched: 3. The CDR3 consists of 17 residues. CDR3 sequence: CATSRDLAGGSTDTQYF. The CDR3 region has the DNA TGTGCCACCAGCAGAGACTTAGCGGGGGGAAGCACAGATACGCAGTATTTT.

The chain combines TRBV5-1 with TRBJ2-2; 11 positions match TRBD2. The CDR3 is 18 amino acids. CDR1 is SGHRS and CDR2 is YFSETQ in the germline V gene. Trimming at V came to 2 bases and at J to 0 bases, leaving 6 bases not matched to a gene. CDR3 region: CASSFLPSGGTNTGELFF. The CDR3 DNA reads TGCGCCAGCAGCTTCCTTCCTAGCGGGGGGACGAACACCGGGGAGCTGTTTTTT.

This clonotype was picked up many times. The chain employs TRBV4-3 and TRBJ2-5, with 7 bases lining up with TRBD1. The CDR3 loop spans 15 amino acids. Germline CDR1 reads LGHNA; CDR2 reads YSLEER. Trimming cost V 0 bases and J 2 bases; bases outside gene matches: 3. The DNA of the CDR3 is TGCGCCAGCAGCCAAGACTACAGGGGACAAGAGACCCAGTACTTC. Translating it yields CASSQDYRGQETQYF.

This clonotype was seen only a few times. This rearrangement joins TRBV4-3 to TRBJ2-7; 12 positions match TRBD2. The J segment lost 4 bases and the V segment lost 3 bases, leaving 7 bases of the junction unmatched. Per the germline V gene, CDR1 is LGHNA and CDR2 is YSLEER. The CDR3 is 16 residues long. The CDR3 nucleotides read TGCGCCAGCAGCCACCTAGGACTAGCGGGGTTGTACGAGCAGTACTTC. As protein: CASSHLGLAGLYEQYF.

In this sample, this clonotype turned up many times. The V and J genes are TRBV20-1 and TRBJ2-1; 7 bases are shared with TRBD2. Germline trimming cut 0 bases from V and 6 bases from J; bases unmatched to any gene: 8. The CDR3 totals 15 residues. Germline CDR1 reads DFQATT; CDR2 reads SNEGSKA (reference sequence). The CDR3 coding sequence is TGCAGTGCTAGAGATCCCGGGCGGGGGTTCAATGAGCAGTTCTTC. Translated, it gives CSARDPGRGFNEQFF.

At least ten counts were recorded for this clonotype. The V call is TRBV27, the J call TRBJ2-7; possibly TRBD1 or TRBD2 for D (7 bases each). The CDR3 spans 15 residues. The ends were cut back, 3 bases at V and 2 bases at J, with 14 bases in the middle. The germline V gene encodes CDR1 MNHEY and CDR2 SMNVEV (reference sequence). DNA of the CDR3: TGTGCCAGCAGTTTTGGGCAGGGGGGGCCCTACGAGCAGTACGTC. Translated: CASSFGQGGPYEQYV.

This clonotype occurred a few times. The V call is TRBV9, the J call TRBJ2-3; 9 bases align to TRBD2. The V gene end was trimmed by 2 bases and the J gene end by 1 base; junction bases not matched to a gene: 8. The CDR3 contains 17 residues. Germline CDR1 SGDLS, CDR2 YYNGEE. This chain's CDR3 is CASSVRELAGGTDTQYF. CDR3 in DNA: TGTGCCAGCAGCGTTCGCGAACTAGCGGGTGGCACAGATACGCAGTATTTT.

This clonotype was seen repeatedly, ten times or more. CDR3 sequence reads: CASSHRQGQADTQYF. The CDR3 DNA sequence: TGCGCCAGCAGCCATAGACAGGGGCAGGCAGATACGCAGTATTTT. The V call is TRBV4-3, the J call TRBJ2-3, with 8 bases aligning to TRBD1. The junction had 6 bases not matched to a gene; V was cut back by 3 bases and J by 4 bases. CDR1 LGHNA and CDR2 YSLEER come from the germline V gene. There are 15 residues in the CDR3.

V usage is TRBV5-1 and J usage is TRBJ2-1; 8 bases are a match to TRBD2. J lost 9 bases, V lost 2 bases, and 16 bases had no gene match. CDR3 length equals 17 residues. The V gene's germline CDR1 is SGHRS and CDR2 YFSETQ. The CDR3 region is CASSFLNGLAGTSEQFF. DNA of the CDR3: TGCGCCAGCAGCTTCCTCAACGGACTAGCAGGGACAAGTGAGCAGTTCTTC.

This clonotype was counted a few times. The chain employs TRBV4-3 and TRBJ1-5; weak D call: TRBD1 (5 bases). Trimming cost V 0 bases and J 7 bases, with 10 bases left between them. The germline V gene encodes CDR1 LGHNA and CDR2 YSLEER. The CDR3 extends over 14 amino acids. The CDR3 DNA follows: TGCGCCAGCAGCCAAGAAACGCGGGGCCAGCCCCAGCATTTT. Its protein product is CASSQETRGQPQHF.

This clonotype occurred many times. This chain uses TRBV5-5 with TRBJ2-1; D gene unclear. Trimming cost V 4 bases and J 2 bases, with 13 bases left between them. Germline V gene sequence: CDR1 SGHKS, CDR2 YYEKEE (reference sequence). This CDR3 region has 15 residues. In DNA form, the CDR3 reads TGTGCCAGCAGCGAAAGCCCCCGGGCCTACAATGAGCAGTTCTTC. It codes for CASSESPRAYNEQFF.

The chain joins TRBV7-9 to TRBJ2-1; 9 nucleotides align to TRBD1. After removal of 7 bases from V and 9 bases from J, the junction contained 13 bases not matched to a gene. CDR3 size: 15 residues. The germline V gene encodes CDR1 SEHNR and CDR2 FQNEAQ (reference sequence). The DNA of the CDR3 is TGTGCCAGCAACTCTTTGGACAGGGGTACGGGTGAGCAGTTCTTC. Its protein is CASNSLDRGTGEQFF. The full variable domain, completed using reference TRBV7-9 and TRBJ2-1, is DTGVSQNPRHKITKRGQNVTFRCDPISEHNRLYWYRQTLGQGPEFLTYFQNEAQLEKSRLLSDRFSAERPKGSFSTLEIQRTEQGDSAMYLCASNSLDRGTGEQFFGPGTRLTVL.

This clonotype was counted a few times. The V and J genes are TRBV4-1 and TRBJ1-5; 7 bases line up with TRBD1. This CDR3 comprises 15 residues. The ends lost 6 bases at V and 3 bases at J; junction bases unmatched: 8. Germline loops: CDR1 MGHRA, CDR2 YSYEKL. DNA of the CDR3: TGCGCCAGCAGACAGAGGGACAGTCCCAATCAGCCCCAGCATTTT. Protein sequence: CASRQRDSPNQPQHF.